The rows below give T cell receptor beta chains drawn from one sample of a study of CD8 T cells in Susac syndrome. TCRdb called the immunoSEQ multiplex PCR reads again in MiXCR, with one record for every CDR3 protein. The repertoire holds 130,000 to 150,000 distinct CDR3 sequences, with roughly 94% as singletons. The sequenced material came from CD8+ T cells from PBMCs. The receptors were gathered from a human donor in good health. The CDR3 runs from the conserved cysteine through the conserved F or W. The order of the fields is D gene, V gene, clone size, J gene, CDR3 protein, CDR3 DNA. A D gene is named only where the DNA matches it firmly. Clone size appears in some rows only: once, few, many, or a class for an expanded clone.

TRBD1	TRBV30	-	TRBJ2-7	CAWSPGTGPYEQYF	TGTGCCTGGAGTCCCGGGACAGGGCCCTACGAGCAGTACTTC
TRBD2	TRBV5-6	-	TRBJ2-1	CASSFGLAGVLSYNEQFF	TGTGCCAGCAGCTTCGGACTAGCGGGAGTACTTTCCTACAATGAGCAGTTCTTC
TRBD1	TRBV6-1	-	TRBJ2-7	CASSEALGQGYEQYF	TGTGCCAGCAGTGAAGCGCTCGGACAGGGCTACGAGCAGTACTTC
-	TRBV7-9	-	TRBJ2-1	CASSLSQNEQFF	TGTGCCAGCAGCTTATCCCAGAATGAGCAGTTCTTC
TRBD2	TRBV20-1	-	TRBJ2-7	CSAKSGNSYEQYF	TGCAGTGCAAAAAGCGGGAACTCCTACGAGCAGTACTTC
-	TRBV29-1	-	TRBJ1-1	CSVWVNTEAFF	TGCAGCGTTTGGGTCAACACTGAAGCTTTCTTT
-	TRBV7-9	-	TRBJ2-3	CASSLGETSTDTQYF	TGTGCCAGCAGCTTAGGAGAAACTAGCACAGATACGCAGTATTTT
TRBD2	TRBV9	once	TRBJ2-2	CASSELAGGLDGELFF	TGTGCCAGCAGCGAACTAGCGGGAGGGTTGGACGGGGAGCTGTTTTTT
-	TRBV14	-	TRBJ2-7	CASSQDRGWHLYEQYF	TGTGCCAGCAGCCAAGATAGAGGCTGGCACCTCTACGAGCAGTACTTC
TRBD2	TRBV27	-	TRBJ2-7	CASSFLAGEDEQYF	TGTGCCAGCAGTTTCTTAGCGGGAGAAGACGAGCAGTACTTC
-	TRBV7-8	few	TRBJ2-3	CASSFVADTQYF	TGTGCCAGCAGCTTTGTCGCCGATACGCAGTATTTT
TRBD2	TRBV20-1	-	TRBJ2-7	CSASPRSGSVVYEQYF	TGCAGTGCTAGCCCTCGAAGCGGGAGTGTCGTTTACGAGCAGTACTTC
-	TRBV7-9	-	TRBJ1-1	CASQTGLNTEAFF	TGTGCCTCCCAGACAGGTCTGAACACTGAAGCTTTCTTT
-	TRBV9	-	TRBJ2-3	CASSVGRAVAGDTQYF	TGTGCCAGCAGCGTCGGTCGGGCGGTTGCAGGGGATACGCAGTATTTT
-	TRBV3-1	-	TRBJ2-2	CASSQARSLTGELFF	TGTGCCAGCAGCCAAGCCAGGAGCCTCACCGGGGAGCTGTTTTTT
-	TRBV4-3	-	TRBJ2-1	CASSEGTTYNEQFF	TGCGCCAGCAGTGAAGGGACCACCTACAATGAGCAGTTCTTC
TRBD2	TRBV9	-	TRBJ2-1	CASSPTSGSRNEQFF	TGTGCCAGCAGCCCTACTAGCGGGAGTCGGAATGAGCAGTTCTTC
-	TRBV7-2	-	TRBJ1-1	CASKAGEGTEAFF	TGTGCCAGCAAGGCAGGGGAGGGGACTGAAGCTTTCTTT
-	TRBV7-2	once	TRBJ2-4	CASETGAKNIQYF	TGTGCCAGCGAGACGGGCGCCAAAAACATTCAGTACTTC
-	TRBV27	-	TRBJ2-1	CASSSLSLLYNEQFF	TGTGCCAGCAGTTCCCTTTCCCTACTCTACAATGAGCAGTTCTTC
-	TRBV27	-	TRBJ1-1	CASRELNTEAFF	TGTGCCAGCAGGGAGTTGAACACTGAAGCTTTCTTT
TRBD2	TRBV24-1	-	TRBJ2-1	CATSDLTSESYNEQFF	TGTGCCACCAGTGATTTAACTAGCGAGTCCTACAATGAGCAGTTCTTC
-	TRBV6-1	-	TRBJ2-2	CASTKGGNTGELFF	TGTGCCAGCACCAAAGGGGGGAACACCGGGGAGCTGTTTTTT
TRBD2	TRBV20-1	-	TRBJ2-1	CSAKIAGSYNEQFF	TGCAGTGCTAAAATAGCGGGATCCTACAATGAGCAGTTCTTC
-	TRBV21-1	-	TRBJ2-7	CASSKHDGTFREQYF	TGTGCCAGCAGCAAACATGACGGCACCTTTCGCGAGCAGTACTTC
-	TRBV15	-	TRBJ1-5	CATSRSAGLNQPQHF	TGTGCCACCAGCCGTAGTGCAGGGCTTAATCAGCCCCAGCATTTT
-	TRBV5-1	-	TRBJ2-7	CASSPLSHRVEEQYF	TGCGCCAGCAGCCCCCTTTCGCACAGGGTGGAGGAGCAGTACTTC
-	TRBV9	-	TRBJ1-2	CASSGLASRGDGYGYTF	TGTGCCAGCAGCGGTCTTGCGTCCCGGGGCGATGGCTATGGCTACACCTTC
-	TRBV27	few	TRBJ2-3	CASSLADTQYF	TGTGCCAGCAGTTTGGCAGATACGCAGTATTTT
-	TRBV27	-	TRBJ2-1	CASSLWDKGNEQFF	TGTGCCAGCAGTTTATGGGACAAAGGTAATGAGCAGTTCTTC
-	TRBV12-3/TRBV12-4	-	TRBJ2-7	CASSPGQDSYEQYF	TGTGCCAGCAGCCCGGGACAAGACTCCTACGAGCAGTACTTC
TRBD2	TRBV29-1	-	TRBJ2-1	CSVEGTSEYNEQFF	TGCAGCGTTGAAGGGACTAGCGAGTACAATGAGCAGTTCTTC
TRBD1	TRBV28	-	TRBJ2-7	CASSGPGTAEKQYF	TGTGCCAGCAGCGGGCCCGGGACAGCCGAGAAGCAGTACTTC
-	TRBV20-1	-	TRBJ1-1	CSARDSPGPRTEAFF	TGCAGTGCTAGAGATTCCCCCGGGCCGCGTACTGAAGCTTTCTTT
-	TRBV9	once	TRBJ2-7	CASNDGTVHEQYF	TGTGCCAGCAACGACGGGACGGTCCACGAGCAGTACTTC
-	TRBV27	-	TRBJ2-7	CASTGPRYEQYF	TGTGCCAGCACGGGACCGCGATACGAGCAGTACTTC
TRBD2	TRBV4-3	once	TRBJ2-7	CASSQRLAGPLAYEQYF	TGCGCCAGCAGCCAGCGACTAGCGGGTCCTCTCGCCTACGAGCAGTACTTC
TRBD1	TRBV20-1	once	TRBJ2-7	CSARDRGTNEQYF	TGCAGTGCTAGGGACAGGGGGACGAACGAGCAGTACTTC
-	TRBV27	-	TRBJ2-2	CASRRLTASVGELFF	TGTGCCAGCAGGCGACTGACGGCTTCTGTCGGGGAGCTGTTTTTT
-	TRBV7-9	-	TRBJ2-7	CASSILEYSYEQYF	TGTGCCAGCAGTATCTTGGAGTACTCCTACGAGCAGTACTTC
-	TRBV5-1	-	TRBJ2-1	CASSPSWWEGDNEQFF	TGCGCCAGCAGCCCGTCATGGTGGGAGGGGGACAATGAGCAGTTCTTC
TRBD2	TRBV12-3/TRBV12-4	-	TRBJ2-3	CASSFLAGTPAGVPDTQYF	TGTGCCAGCAGTTTTCTAGCGGGGACACCAGCGGGAGTCCCAGATACGCAGTATTTT
-	TRBV11-2	few	TRBJ2-7	CASETVSYEQYF	TGTGCCAGCGAGACGGTCTCCTACGAGCAGTACTTC
-	TRBV30	-	TRBJ2-2	CAWSVIGVTGELFF	TGTGCCTGGAGTGTGATCGGAGTCACCGGGGAGCTGTTTTTT
TRBD2	TRBV20-1	-	TRBJ2-7	CSARGLAGGPYEQYF	TGCAGTGCTAGGGGACTAGCGGGAGGTCCCTACGAGCAGTACTTC
TRBD2	TRBV7-6	once	TRBJ2-1	CASSHTTSGSRNEQFF	TGTGCCAGCAGTCATACTACTAGCGGGAGTAGAAATGAGCAGTTCTTC
-	TRBV29-1	-	TRBJ2-3	CSVEAQSTDTQYF	TGCAGCGTTGAAGCACAGAGCACAGATACGCAGTATTTT
TRBD1	TRBV28	-	TRBJ2-1	CASRRTGLGEQFF	TGTGCCAGCAGGAGGACAGGGTTGGGTGAGCAGTTCTTC
-	TRBV19	-	TRBJ2-3	CASRIPDTQYF	TGTGCCAGTAGGATTCCGGATACGCAGTATTTT
-	TRBV7-9	-	TRBJ2-7	CASSFQSVSYEQYF	TGTGCCAGCAGCTTCCAGAGCGTCTCCTACGAGCAGTACTTC
TRBD2	TRBV3-1	-	TRBJ2-1	CASSQAAGGHPQQFF	TGTGCCAGCAGCCAAGCAGCGGGAGGTCATCCCCAGCAGTTCTTC
TRBD1	TRBV29-1	-	TRBJ1-1	CSVDTGDPEAFF	TGCAGCGTAGACACAGGGGATCCTGAAGCTTTCTTT
-	TRBV7-9	-	TRBJ2-1	CASSLAGGGQTNEQFF	TGTGCCAGCAGCTTAGCTGGGGGTGGACAGACCAATGAGCAGTTCTTC
-	TRBV7-9	-	TRBJ2-1	CASSLGRVNEQFF	TGTGCCAGCAGCTTAGGCCGGGTCAATGAGCAGTTCTTC
TRBD2	TRBV15	-	TRBJ2-7	CATSRRTSGTYEQYF	TGTGCCACCAGCAGACGGACTAGCGGGACCTACGAGCAGTACTTC
-	TRBV14	-	TRBJ2-7	CASSQDEGKRFYEQYF	TGTGCCAGCAGCCAAGATGAGGGGAAAAGGTTCTACGAGCAGTACTTC
TRBD2	TRBV7-3	-	TRBJ2-3	CASSQGLGDTDTQYF	TGTGCCAGCAGCCAGGGACTAGGGGACACAGATACGCAGTATTTT
TRBD2	TRBV5-4	-	TRBJ2-1	CASSFPREDNEQFF	TGTGCCAGCAGCTTCCCGCGGGAGGACAATGAGCAGTTCTTC
TRBD2	TRBV7-8	-	TRBJ2-2	CGERGNTGELFF	TGTGGAGAGCGGGGGAACACCGGGGAGCTGTTTTTT
TRBD1	TRBV9	-	TRBJ2-1	CASSSRQGMFF	TGTGCCAGCAGCTCGCGACAGGGTATGTTCTTC